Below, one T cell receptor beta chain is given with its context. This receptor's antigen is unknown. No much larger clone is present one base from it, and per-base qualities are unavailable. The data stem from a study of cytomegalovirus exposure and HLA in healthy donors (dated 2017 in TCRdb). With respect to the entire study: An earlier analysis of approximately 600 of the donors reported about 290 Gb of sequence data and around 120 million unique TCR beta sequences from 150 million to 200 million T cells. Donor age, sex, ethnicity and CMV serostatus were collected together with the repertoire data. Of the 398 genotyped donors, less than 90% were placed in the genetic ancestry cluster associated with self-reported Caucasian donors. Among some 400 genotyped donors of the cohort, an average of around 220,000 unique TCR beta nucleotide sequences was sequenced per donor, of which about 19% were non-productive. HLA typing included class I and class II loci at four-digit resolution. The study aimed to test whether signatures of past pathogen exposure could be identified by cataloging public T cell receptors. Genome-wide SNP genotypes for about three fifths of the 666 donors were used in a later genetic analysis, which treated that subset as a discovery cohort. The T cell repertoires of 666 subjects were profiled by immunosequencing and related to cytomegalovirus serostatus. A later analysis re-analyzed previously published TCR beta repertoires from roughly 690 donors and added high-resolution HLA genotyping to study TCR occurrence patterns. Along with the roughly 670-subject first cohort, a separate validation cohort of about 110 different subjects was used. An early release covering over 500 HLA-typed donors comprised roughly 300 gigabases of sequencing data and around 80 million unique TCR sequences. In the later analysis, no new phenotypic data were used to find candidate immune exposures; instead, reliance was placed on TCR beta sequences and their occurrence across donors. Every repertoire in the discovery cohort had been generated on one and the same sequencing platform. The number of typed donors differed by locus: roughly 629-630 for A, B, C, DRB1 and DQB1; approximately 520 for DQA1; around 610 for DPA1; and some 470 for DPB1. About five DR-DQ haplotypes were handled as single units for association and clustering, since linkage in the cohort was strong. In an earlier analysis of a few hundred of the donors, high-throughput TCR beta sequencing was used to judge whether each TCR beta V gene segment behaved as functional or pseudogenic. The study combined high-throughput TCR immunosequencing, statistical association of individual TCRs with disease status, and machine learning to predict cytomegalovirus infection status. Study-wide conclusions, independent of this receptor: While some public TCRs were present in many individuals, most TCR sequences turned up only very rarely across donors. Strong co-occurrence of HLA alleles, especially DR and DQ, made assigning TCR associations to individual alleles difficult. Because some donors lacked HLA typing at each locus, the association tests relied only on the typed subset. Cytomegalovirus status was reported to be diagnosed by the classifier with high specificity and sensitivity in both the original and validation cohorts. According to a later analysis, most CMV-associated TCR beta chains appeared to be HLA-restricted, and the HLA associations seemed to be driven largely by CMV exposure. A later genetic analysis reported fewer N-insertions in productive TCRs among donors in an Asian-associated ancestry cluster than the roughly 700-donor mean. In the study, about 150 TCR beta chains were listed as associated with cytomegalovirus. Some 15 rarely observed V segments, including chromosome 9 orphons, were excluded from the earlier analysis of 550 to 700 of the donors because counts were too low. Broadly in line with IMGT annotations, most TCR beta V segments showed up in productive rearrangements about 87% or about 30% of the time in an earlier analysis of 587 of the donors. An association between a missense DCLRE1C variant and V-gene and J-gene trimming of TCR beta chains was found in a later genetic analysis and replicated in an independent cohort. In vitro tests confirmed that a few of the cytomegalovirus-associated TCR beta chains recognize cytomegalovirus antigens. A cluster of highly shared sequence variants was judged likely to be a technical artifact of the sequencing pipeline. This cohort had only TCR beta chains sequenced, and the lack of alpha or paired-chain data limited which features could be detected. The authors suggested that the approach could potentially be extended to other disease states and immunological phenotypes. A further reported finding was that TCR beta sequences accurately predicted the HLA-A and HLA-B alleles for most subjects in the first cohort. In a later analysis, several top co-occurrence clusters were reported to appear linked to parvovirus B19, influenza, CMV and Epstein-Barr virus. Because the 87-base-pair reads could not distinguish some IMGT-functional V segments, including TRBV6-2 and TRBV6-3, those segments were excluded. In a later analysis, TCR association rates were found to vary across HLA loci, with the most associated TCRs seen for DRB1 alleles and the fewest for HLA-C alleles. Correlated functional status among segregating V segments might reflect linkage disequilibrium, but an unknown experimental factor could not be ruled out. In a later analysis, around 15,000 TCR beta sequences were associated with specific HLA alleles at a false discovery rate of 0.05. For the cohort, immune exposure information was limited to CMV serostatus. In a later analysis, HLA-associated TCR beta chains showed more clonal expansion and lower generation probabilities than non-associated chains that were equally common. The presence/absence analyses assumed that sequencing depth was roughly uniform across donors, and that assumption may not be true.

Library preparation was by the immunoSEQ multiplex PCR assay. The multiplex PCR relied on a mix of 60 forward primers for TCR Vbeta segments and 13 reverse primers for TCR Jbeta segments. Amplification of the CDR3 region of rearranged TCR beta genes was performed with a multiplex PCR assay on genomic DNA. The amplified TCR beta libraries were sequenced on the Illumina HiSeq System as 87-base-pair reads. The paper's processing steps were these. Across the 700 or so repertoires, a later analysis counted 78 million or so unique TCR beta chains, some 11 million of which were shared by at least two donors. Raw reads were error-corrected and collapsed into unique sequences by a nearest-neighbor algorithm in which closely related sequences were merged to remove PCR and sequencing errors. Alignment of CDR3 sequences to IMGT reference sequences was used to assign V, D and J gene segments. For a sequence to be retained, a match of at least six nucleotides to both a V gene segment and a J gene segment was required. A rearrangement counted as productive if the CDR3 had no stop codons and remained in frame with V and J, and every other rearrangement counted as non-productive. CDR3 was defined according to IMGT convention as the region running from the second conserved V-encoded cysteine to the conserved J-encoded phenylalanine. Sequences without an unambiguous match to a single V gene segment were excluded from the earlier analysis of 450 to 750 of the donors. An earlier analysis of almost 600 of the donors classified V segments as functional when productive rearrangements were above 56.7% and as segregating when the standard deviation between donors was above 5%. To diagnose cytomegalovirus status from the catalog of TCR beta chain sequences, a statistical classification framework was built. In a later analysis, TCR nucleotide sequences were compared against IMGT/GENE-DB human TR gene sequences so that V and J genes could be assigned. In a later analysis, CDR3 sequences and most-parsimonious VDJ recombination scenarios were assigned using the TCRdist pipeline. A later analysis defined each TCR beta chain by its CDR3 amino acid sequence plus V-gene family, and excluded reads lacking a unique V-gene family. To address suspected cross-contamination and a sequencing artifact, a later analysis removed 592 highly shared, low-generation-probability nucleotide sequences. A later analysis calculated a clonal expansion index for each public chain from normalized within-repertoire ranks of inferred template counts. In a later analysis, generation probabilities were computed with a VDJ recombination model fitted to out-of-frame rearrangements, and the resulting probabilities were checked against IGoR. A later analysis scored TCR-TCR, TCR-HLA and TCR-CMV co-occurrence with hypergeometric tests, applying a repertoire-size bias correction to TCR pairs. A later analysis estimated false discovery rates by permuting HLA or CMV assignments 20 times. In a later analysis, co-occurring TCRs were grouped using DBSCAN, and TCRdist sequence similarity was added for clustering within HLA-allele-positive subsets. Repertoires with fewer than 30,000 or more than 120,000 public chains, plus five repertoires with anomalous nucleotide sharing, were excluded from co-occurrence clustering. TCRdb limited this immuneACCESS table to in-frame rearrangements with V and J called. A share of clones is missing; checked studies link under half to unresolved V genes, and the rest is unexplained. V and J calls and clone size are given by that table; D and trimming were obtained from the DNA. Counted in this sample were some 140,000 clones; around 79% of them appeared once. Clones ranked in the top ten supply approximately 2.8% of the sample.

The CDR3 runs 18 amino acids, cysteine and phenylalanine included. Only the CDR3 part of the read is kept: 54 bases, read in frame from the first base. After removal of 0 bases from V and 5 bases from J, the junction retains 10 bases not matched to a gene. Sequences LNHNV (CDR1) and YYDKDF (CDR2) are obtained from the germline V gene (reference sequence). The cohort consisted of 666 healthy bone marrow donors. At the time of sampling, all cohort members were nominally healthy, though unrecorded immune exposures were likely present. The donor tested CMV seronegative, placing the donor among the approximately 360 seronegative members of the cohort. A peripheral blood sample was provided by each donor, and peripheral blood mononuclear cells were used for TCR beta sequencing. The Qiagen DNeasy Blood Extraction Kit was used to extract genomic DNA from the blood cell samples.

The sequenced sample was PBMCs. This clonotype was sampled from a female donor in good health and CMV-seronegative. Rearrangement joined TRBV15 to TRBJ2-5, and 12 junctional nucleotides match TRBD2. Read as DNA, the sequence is TGTGCCACCAGCAGAGATGCAGGACTAGCGGGACCTGGGGAGACCCAGTACTTC. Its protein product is CATSRDAGLAGPGETQYF.